The 9 T cell receptor beta chains reported below all come from one sample, sequenced in a study of cytomegalovirus exposure and HLA in healthy donors. The PCR used 60 Vbeta and 13 Jbeta primers. Profiling relied on immunoSEQ multiplex PCR, and the TCRdb table lists in-frame clones only, not all of them. The sample contains about 90,000 clones, roughly 67% of which appear only once. The sequenced sample was PBMCs. The receptors stem from a woman aged 45 to 65 in good health and CMV-seropositive.

The chain links TRBV30 to TRBJ1-4; TRBD1 agrees at 7 bases. The germline V gene encodes CDR1 GTSNPN and CDR2 SVGIG (reference sequence). J lost 4 bases, V lost 5 bases, and 7 bases had no gene match. The CDR3 spans 14 residues. CDR3 amino acids: CAWSRQGGNEKLFF. In nucleotides, the CDR3 is TGTGCCTGGTCCCGACAGGGAGGTAATGAAAAACTGTTTTTT.

The gene calls are TRBV9 and TRBJ1-1, with D perhaps matching TRBD1 (5 bases). Germline values: CDR1 SGDLS, CDR2 YYNGEE. The CDR3 is 15 residues long. V was pared by 2 bases and J by 0 bases, with 11 bases between. The CDR3 nucleotides read TGTGCCAGCAGCGTCGACGGGGGAATGAACACTGAAGCTTTCTTT. This encodes CASSVDGGMNTEAFF.

V gene TRBV5-1 combines with J gene TRBJ1-1, with TRBD1 matching over 9 bases. The CDR3 consists of 16 residues. The germline gives CDR1 SGHRS, CDR2 YFSETQ. V lost 4 bases, J lost 1 base, and 8 bases stayed unmatched. The DNA for the CDR3 is TGCGCCAGCAGCCCTCGGACAGGGGATGCGAACACTGAAGCTTTCTTT. Its protein product is CASSPRTGDANTEAFF.

In this sample, this clone turned up a few times. V and J are TRBV28 and TRBJ1-2, with a possible D match to TRBD1 (5 bases). V dropped 1 base and J dropped 10 bases, with 10 bases sitting between them. The CDR3 covers 12 residues. Germline CDR1 reads MDHEN; CDR2 reads SYDVKM. Here the CDR3 DNA reads TGTGCCAGCAGTTTATACCAGGGATCCTACACCTTC. This codes for CASSLYQGSYTF.

The sample holds a few counts of this clone. V and J are TRBV7-8 and TRBJ2-2; TRBD2 might be the D (5 bases). The V end was cut by 5 bases, the J end by 0 bases, with 13 bases between. Germline V gene lookup returns CDR1 SGHVS and CDR2 FQNEAQ. The CDR3 is made up of 16 amino acids. The CDR3 region has the DNA TGTGCCAGCAGCCGAGTAGGGAGCGCGAACACCGGGGAGCTGTTTTTT. Translated: CASSRVGSANTGELFF.

The table lists this clone with a few counts. This chain joins TRBV7-9 and TRBJ1-5, with 7 bases lining up with TRBD1. V was clipped by 2 bases and J by 2 bases; unmatched bases: 9. CDR3 length: 17 amino acids. CDR1 is SEHNR and CDR2 is FQNEAQ in the germline V gene (reference sequence). CDR3 protein: CASSLFAGGTGNQPQHF. For the CDR3, the DNA is TGTGCCAGCAGCTTATTCGCGGGAGGGACAGGCAATCAGCCCCAGCATTTT.

The rearrangement joins TRBV5-8 to TRBJ2-1; D gene unclear. The CDR3 spans 13 residues. V was clipped by 0 bases and J by 7 bases, with 8 bases between them. From germline, CDR1 is SGHTS and CDR2 YDEGEE. The CDR3 loop is CASSLGPRNEQFF. The CDR3 DNA is TGTGCCAGCAGCTTGGGACCGCGGAATGAGCAGTTCTTC.

This clone was detected only a few times. The chain links TRBV7-2 to TRBJ1-5; D is possibly TRBD1 (6 bases). V lost 1 base, J lost 6 bases, and 10 bases lay in between. Germline values: CDR1 SGHTA, CDR2 FQGNSA. The CDR3 sequence is 14 residues long. CDR3 residues: CASSLVDSPQPQHF. CDR3 DNA sequence: TGTGCCAGCAGCTTAGTGGACAGCCCTCAGCCCCAGCATTTT.

This sequence joins TRBV4-3 and TRBJ2-5; 8 bases agree with TRBD1. CDR3 length: 14 amino acids. The ends lost 6 bases at V and 3 bases at J; junction bases unmatched: 6. Germline loops: CDR1 LGHNA, CDR2 YSLEER. For the CDR3, the DNA is TGCGCCAGCAGTTTCGGACAGGGCAAAGAGACCCAGTACTTC. Its translation: CASSFGQGKETQYF.